A single sample is the source of the 5 T cell receptor beta chains below, sequenced in a study of blood T cell repertoires in COVID-19 (TCRdb year 2020). The method behind the library was the immunoSEQ multiplex PCR assay. TCRdb re-hosts the immuneACCESS table, in-frame sequences only. Its copies lack some clones; in the studies checked, an unresolved V gene accounts for under half of them, and the cause for the rest is not known. This sample comprises over 90,000 clones, about 90% of them detected only once. About a sixth of the sample is taken by the ten largest. Material: peripheral blood. The origin of the receptors is a human donor in a cohort sampled during active COVID-19.

The V gene is TRBV29-1, the J gene TRBJ2-3; TRBD2 matches at 11 bases. Per germline, CDR1 SQVTM and CDR2 ANQGSEA. V shed 3 bases, J shed 4 bases, and the junction held 9 bases outside the gene matches. This CDR3 spans 16 amino acids. CDR3 DNA: TGCAGCGTTGAGGCATCTAGCGGGGGGCGGGCAGATACGCAGTATTTT. Protein sequence: CSVEASSGGRADTQYF.

This chain links TRBV6-1 with TRBJ2-2; 8 bases are a match to TRBD1. After removal of 6 bases from V and 2 bases from J, the junction contained 5 bases not matched to a gene. This CDR3 is built from 15 residues. Per germline, CDR1 MNHNS and CDR2 SASEGT. The CDR3 protein is CASSQQGVNTGELFF. The CDR3, as DNA: TGTGCCAGCAGCCAACAGGGGGTAAACACCGGGGAGCTGTTTTTT.

This chain joins TRBV28 and TRBJ2-1; 7 bases are shared with TRBD1. This CDR3 comprises 14 residues. From germline, CDR1 is MDHEN and CDR2 SYDVKM. Unmatched junction bases numbered 9, after V lost 6 bases and J lost 7 bases. This CDR3 reads CASSLGGQTNEQFF. Here the CDR3 DNA reads TGTGCCAGCAGCCTTGGGGGACAGACAAATGAGCAGTTCTTC.

The J gene is TRBJ1-4, the V gene TRBV6-5, with D uncertain. The CDR3 is made up of 11 amino acids. Trimming cost V 4 bases and J 8 bases, with 5 bases left between them. Germline V lookup: CDR1 MNHEY, CDR2 SVGAGI. CDR3 sequence: CASSSGEKLFF. In nucleotides, the CDR3 is TGTGCCAGCAGTTCCGGGGAAAAACTGTTTTTT.

This sequence joins TRBV2 and TRBJ2-7; D may be TRBD1 (6 bases). Trimming removed 1 base from V and 0 bases from J, with 10 bases in between. The CDR3 totals 15 residues. Germline V CDR1 and CDR2: SNHLY, FYNNEI. CDR3 protein: CASSEEGDPSYEQYF. In DNA, the CDR3 is TGTGCCAGCAGTGAAGAGGGGGACCCCTCCTACGAGCAGTACTTC. The full variable domain, rest sourced from reference TRBV2 and TRBJ2-7, is EPEVTQTPSHQVTQMGQEVILRCVPISNHLYFYWYRQILGQKVEFLVSFYNNEISEKSEIFDDQFSVERPDGSNFTLKIRSTKLEDSAMYFCASSEEGDPSYEQYFGPGTRLTVT.